A single sample gave rise to the 9 T cell receptor beta chains below, sequenced in a study of cytomegalovirus exposure and HLA in healthy donors. Generated by immunoSEQ multiplex PCR, the TCRdb table keeps only in-frame clones and is missing some. The top ten clones hold 9% to 9.5% of a sample with some 150,000 clones, about 91% of them seen once. The sequencing input was PBMCs. The source is a woman aged 18-29 years in good health and CMV-seropositive.

The chain combines TRBV7-3 with TRBJ1-6, with D possibly being TRBD1 (5 bases). Per germline, CDR1 SGHTA and CDR2 FQGTGA. The length of the CDR3 is 13 residues. Trimming shortened V by 5 bases and J by 9 bases, and 11 bases separated the two germline ends. CDR3 residues: CASSMGPSSPLHF. The CDR3 nucleotides are TGTGCCAGCAGCATGGGGCCTAGTTCACCCCTCCACTTT. The whole variable domain, filled in from reference TRBV7-3 and TRBJ1-6, reads GAGVSQTPSNKVTEKGKYVELRCDPISGHTALYWYRQSLGQGPEFLIYFQGTGAADDSGLPNDRFFAVRPEGSVSTLKIQRTERGDSAVYLCASSMGPSSPLHFGNGTRLTVT.

This chain connects TRBV28 to TRBJ1-6, with D uncertain. V lost 3 bases, J lost 10 bases, and 13 bases lay in between. The CDR3 is 14 residues long. Looked up from germline, CDR1 is MDHEN and CDR2 is SYDVKM. For the CDR3, the DNA is TGTGCCAGCAGTTTTCCCCTGGCGGGATCACCCCTCCACTTT. Its translation: CASSFPLAGSPLHF.

The J gene is TRBJ2-5, the V gene TRBV7-2, with TRBD1 matching over 9 bases. Per germline, CDR1 SGHTA and CDR2 FQGNSA. This CDR3 has 17 residues. Trimming cost V 6 bases and J 5 bases; bases outside gene matches: 16. The chain's CDR3 is CASSFGQGWLVEETQYF. For the CDR3, the DNA is TGTGCCAGCAGTTTCGGACAGGGGTGGCTTGTCGAGGAGACCCAGTACTTC.

This rearrangement joins TRBV5-1 to TRBJ1-4, with D maybe TRBD1 (6 bases). The V end was cut by 7 bases, the J end by 2 bases, with 12 bases between. This CDR3 is 14 amino acids long. Per germline, CDR1 SGHRS and CDR2 YFSETQ. The DNA of the CDR3 is TGCGCCAGCGTACCTCAGGGGACTAATGAAAAACTGTTTTTT. Its translation is CASVPQGTNEKLFF.

This chain connects TRBV10-1 to TRBJ2-1; D gene unclear. V was trimmed by 11 bases and J by 4 bases, leaving 12 bases between them. The germline gives CDR1 WNHNN, CDR2 SYGVQD (reference sequence). The CDR3 is made up of 12 amino acids. The CDR3 protein is CARQDCYNEQFF. CDR3 DNA sequence: TGCGCCCGCCAAGACTGTTACAATGAGCAGTTCTTC.

In this sample, this clone turned up once. The chain carries TRBV19 and TRBJ1-2, with D possibly TRBD1 on 5 matching bases. Between the trimmed V and J ends, which lost 6 bases and 4 bases, there was a span of 9 bases. CDR3 length: 12 residues. In germline, CDR1 is LNHDA, CDR2 SQIVND (reference sequence). This CDR3 is CASSRDFYGYTF. DNA of the CDR3: TGTGCCAGTAGCCGGGACTTCTATGGCTACACCTTC.

The J gene is TRBJ2-7, the V gene TRBV27; 7 positions match TRBD2. CDR1 is MNHEY and CDR2 is SMNVEV in the germline V gene (reference sequence). With 4 bases clipped from V and 3 bases from J, the junction kept 6 bases outside the gene matches. This CDR3 has 14 amino acids. The CDR3 region is CASSSGTGGYEQYF. CDR3 nucleotide sequence: TGTGCCAGCAGTTCCGGGACGGGAGGCTACGAGCAGTACTTC.

The genes are TRBV13 and TRBJ1-2; possibly TRBD1 for D (5 bases). This CDR3 comprises 11 residues. Deletions cut 5 bases from V and 8 bases from J, with 9 bases between. The V gene's germline CDR1 is PRHDT and CDR2 FYEKMQ (reference sequence). CDR3 nucleotide sequence: TGTGCCAGCAGCCGGGGGGAAGGCTACACCTTC. Translation gives CASSRGEGYTF.

About this clone: The sample has other DNA sequences that encode this CDR3 too. The chain combines TRBV7-9 with TRBJ1-1, with TRBD1 matching 10 bases. The ends lost 4 bases at V and 3 bases at J; junction bases unmatched: 2. Germline lookup yields CDR1 SEHNR and CDR2 FQNEAQ (reference sequence). The CDR3 has 14 residues. CDR3 sequence: CASSSGQGDTEAFF. In nucleotides, the CDR3 is TGTGCCAGCAGCTCCGGACAGGGGGACACTGAAGCTTTCTTT.